This T cell receptor (beta chain) stems from a study of siplizumab effects on memory and regulatory T cells. General study points: Confirmation was lacking for the suppressive function of proliferating Tregs derived from siplizumab cultures. The diversity of naive T cells seemed greater than that of memory cells, and their alloresponse contribution seemed major.

The table came from immunoSEQ multiplex PCR; TCRdb's copy has only in-frame clones and leaves some out. This table has under 140,000 clones, around nine tenths appearing once. This clone was counted only a few times. The antigen is undetermined. The ends were cut back, 5 bases at V and 5 bases at J, with 16 bases in the middle. CDR1 and CDR2 from the germline V gene are LNHDA and SQIVND (reference sequence). The CDR3 has 15 residues. The origin of this receptor is a human donor in good health. The chain recombines TRBV19 with TRBJ2-1; D perhaps matches TRBD1 (5 bases). The sample taken for sequencing was CD4+ T cells sorted from blood. In DNA, the CDR3 is TGTGCCAGTAGTGGAAGGAAGAAGGGGCACAATGAGCAGTTCTTC. Protein: CASSGRKKGHNEQFF.